A selection of T cell receptor beta chains follows, all from one sample in a study of beta chain features in type 1 diabetes. Here immunoSEQ multiplex PCR was the method, and the copy in TCRdb shows in-frame clones only, minus some. Of under 550,000 clones detected, around 10% appear once; the ten largest clones hold 0.035% to 0.05%. Sequencing was carried out using naive CD4+ T cells from blood. Source of these receptors: a woman aged 18-29 years in good health. Both conserved end residues are part of each CDR3. D genes are given only for firm matches. A clone size is listed for some rows: how often the clone was seen (once, few, many), or a class if it is expanded.

d_call clone_size j_call v_call cdr3_aa cdr3_nt
TRBD1 few TRBJ2-2 TRBV19 CASSLRPGTGLAAGELFF TGTGCCAGTAGTCTCCGTCCCGGGACAGGCCTGGCAGCCGGGGAGCTGTTTTTT
TRBD2 NA TRBJ2-3 TRBV2 CASSGGGPLYF TGTGCCAGCAGTGGCGGGGGACCCCTGTATTTT
NA NA TRBJ2-5 TRBV28 CASSKAGRSEETQYF TGTGCCAGCAGTAAGGCGGGGAGGAGTGAAGAGACCCAGTACTTC
NA few TRBJ2-3 TRBV7-9 CASSLSATYHTDTQYF TGTGCCAGCAGCTTATCGGCTACCTACCACACAGATACGCAGTATTTT
NA few TRBJ2-1 TRBV18 CASSPVVRNLYNEQFF TGTGCCAGCTCACCCGTGGTACGTAACCTCTACAATGAGCAGTTCTTC
NA NA TRBJ1-1 TRBV7-3 CASSLNGAGTEAFF TGTGCCAGCAGCCTAAACGGGGCAGGCACTGAAGCTTTCTTT
NA NA TRBJ1-1 TRBV4-3 CASSRDRTAGGAFF TGCGCCAGCAGCCGTGACAGGACCGCTGGTGGAGCTTTCTTT
NA NA TRBJ2-5 TRBV9 CASSHGWGSGPETQYF TGTGCCAGCAGCCACGGGTGGGGGTCAGGGCCAGAGACCCAGTACTTC
NA NA TRBJ2-3 TRBV2 CASSVGRADTQYF TGTGCCAGCAGTGTTGGTAGAGCAGATACGCAGTATTTT
NA NA TRBJ1-2 TRBV29-1 CSTAEGRYGYTF TGCAGCACAGCGGAGGGACGGTATGGCTACACCTTC
NA few TRBJ2-3 TRBV14 CASSQAGPQGNTQYF TGTGCCAGCAGCCAAGCGGGCCCCCAAGGAAATACGCAGTATTTT
NA few TRBJ2-2 TRBV11-3 CASSPPRQMNTGELFF TGTGCCAGCAGCCCCCCGCGACAGATGAACACCGGGGAGCTGTTTTTT
NA few TRBJ1-2 TRBV19 CASSIELYGYTF TGTGCCAGTAGTATAGAGCTGTATGGCTACACCTTC
NA NA TRBJ2-5 TRBV2 CASSEVLETQYF TGTGCCAGCAGTGAAGTACTAGAGACCCAGTACTTC
TRBD1 few TRBJ2-5 TRBV29-1 CSVSGGETQYF TGCAGCGTTTCAGGGGGCGAGACCCAGTACTTC
NA NA TRBJ1-4 TRBV5-1 CASSQQATNEKLFF TGCGCCAGCAGCCAACAGGCAACTAATGAAAAACTGTTTTTT
NA few TRBJ2-3 TRBV5-4 CASSPWNIPSTDTQYF TGTGCCAGCAGCCCATGGAATATTCCTAGCACAGATACGCAGTATTTT
TRBD1 many TRBJ1-2 TRBV30 CAWSVWTGGNGYTF TGTGCCTGGAGTGTATGGACAGGGGGAAATGGCTACACCTTC
NA NA TRBJ1-2 TRBV5-6 CASSGRRGYTF TGTGCCAGCAGTGGACGGCGGGGCTACACCTTC
NA few TRBJ1-2 TRBV7-2 CASSRDRLGYTF TGTGCCAGCAGTCGAGACAGGCTAGGCTACACCTTC
NA NA TRBJ2-1 TRBV14 CASSQPGLPYNEQFF TGTGCCAGCAGCCAACCGGGACTCCCTTACAATGAGCAGTTCTTC
NA NA TRBJ1-4 TRBV7-2 CASSLRGQPSRGEKLFF TGTGCCAGCAGCTTACGAGGGCAGCCTTCACGGGGGGAAAAACTGTTTTTT
NA few TRBJ2-1 TRBV7-2 CASSAVGTPDNEQFF TGTGCCAGCAGCGCCGTCGGGACTCCCGACAATGAGCAGTTCTTC
NA few TRBJ1-5 TRBV4-2 CASSQVSGDTPQHF TGTGCCAGCAGCCAAGTTTCTGGGGACACACCCCAGCATTTT
TRBD1 few TRBJ2-2 TRBV7-9 CASRTKIRDRISGELFF TGTGCCAGCAGAACTAAAATCCGGGACAGGATTTCCGGGGAGCTGTTTTTT
NA NA TRBJ2-2 TRBV18 CASSPPNTNTGELFF TGTGCCAGCTCACCACCTAATACAAACACCGGGGAGCTGTTTTTT
NA few TRBJ2-4 TRBV7-2 CASSHLGQGKNIQYF TGTGCCAGCAGCCACCTTGGGCAGGGCAAAAACATTCAGTACTTC
NA few TRBJ2-6 TRBV27 CASSLSPSGANVLTF TGTGCCAGCAGTTTATCGCCCTCTGGGGCCAACGTCCTGACTTTC
NA NA TRBJ1-4 TRBV7-9 CASSLSEKLFF TGTGCCAGCAGCTTAAGTGAAAAACTGTTTTTT
TRBD2 NA TRBJ2-7 TRBV13 CASSPSGRRNEQYF TGTGCCAGCAGCCCCAGCGGGAGGAGAAACGAGCAGTACTTC
NA few TRBJ2-3 TRBV6-5 CASSFGRVTSTDTQYF TGTGCCAGCAGTTTCGGTCGGGTTACTAGCACAGATACGCAGTATTTT
NA few TRBJ2-1 TRBV20-1 CSARAYNEQFF TGCAGTGCTAGGGCCTACAATGAGCAGTTCTTC
NA NA TRBJ1-1 TRBV29-1 CSVDVSMNTEAFF TGCAGCGTTGATGTCAGCATGAACACTGAAGCTTTCTTT